This TCR beta chain was sequenced during a study of beta chain bispecific antibodies for T cell cancers. In the study overall: Healthy donor T cells cocultured with leukemia lines and bispecific antibodies. Jurkat cells expressed TRBV12-3; HPB-ALL cells expressed TRBV5-5. The study, taken as a whole, reports: In these mixed samples, most targeted TRBV reads derived from the leukemia cell line.

This clonotype has at least ten counts. The antigen is unknown. This CDR3 is built from 14 residues. Germline V lookup: CDR1 SQVTM, CDR2 ANQGSEA. Trimming pared 0 bases from V and 4 bases from J, leaving 13 bases between. Expansion lasted 3 days, with either anti-CD3 antibody OKT3 or CD3/CD28 beads. Culture medium contained IL-2 at about 100 IU/ml and IL-7 at 4.5 to 6 ng/ml. Libraries carried unique molecular identifiers used for clonotype counts. Each CDR3 protein is one row after TCRdb ran MiXCR on the 5' RACE reads. In the table there are approximately 15,000 distinct CDR3 sequences, approximately 2% of which are singletons.

Sequenced sample: healthy donor T cells cultured with leukemia cells. This rearrangement joins TRBV29-1 to TRBJ2-7; D gene unclear. The TCR comes from a human donor in good health. Some clones in this sample may be carry-over from other donors' samples. CDR3 in DNA: TGCAGCGTTGAAGACTCTGGCAGTCGGTACGAGCAGTACTTC. This encodes CSVEDSGSRYEQYF.